Frequency places the clone carrying this T cell receptor (beta chain) as medium-sized. What it binds is unknown. These data belong to a study of T cell clusters in autoimmune cytopenias. Findings of the study overall: TRB repertoire shifts in secondary cytopenia and chronic lymphocytic leukemia mostly reflected lymphoma, not autoimmunity.

One tube held mixed TRB-A and TRB-B primer pools for touch-down PCR. TCRdb reworked the multiplex PCR reads into one entry per CDR3 protein, no DNA. The data show fewer than 6,500 distinct CDR3 sequences, and the top ten clones hold approximately 8%. TRB was amplified from 250 ng of peripheral blood genomic DNA per sample. This CDR3 comprises 13 residues. Looked up from germline, CDR1 is MNHEY and CDR2 is SMNVEV (reference sequence). These data were likewise used in another study, on T cell repertoires in aging, cancer and after chemotherapy. Per that paper: Healthy donor repertoires were recorded over several months to years and showed clear clonal overlap. Untreated cancer patients had significantly lower blood TCR diversity than age-matched healthy donors. Rebound thymic output was suggested by rising median generation probability during chemotherapy in each cancer cohort.

The sequencing input was peripheral blood. V usage is TRBV27 and J usage is TRBJ1-5; absent DNA, TCRdb's TRBD1 call cannot be checked. This TCR came from a human donor in good health. The CDR3 reads CASSITGHQPQHF.